These T cell receptor beta chains were read from a single sample in a study of shared clonotypes between healthy human individuals. The method was immunoSEQ multiplex PCR; TCRdb's version includes in-frame clones alone and lacks a portion of them. The top ten clones hold around 16% of a sample with around 320,000 clones, around 90% of them seen once. The sequenced sample consisted of memory CD8+ T cells sorted from blood. These receptors all come from a man aged 18 to 30 in good health. The CDR3 runs from the conserved cysteine through the conserved F or W. The D gene is left open where the match is weak. A row's size may be missing; if present it is once, few, many or a size class.

size | J | D | V | DNA | CDR3
NA | TRBJ2-1 | NA | TRBV13 | TGTGCCAGCAGCTCTAGGGTGAGGGACTTACCATACAATGAGCAGTTCTTC | CASSSRVRDLPYNEQFF
NA | TRBJ2-5 | NA | TRBV5-1 | TGCGCCAGCAGCTGGAAAACAGGGCGAGGGGGGACCCAGTACTTC | CASSWKTGRGGTQYF
NA | TRBJ2-5 | TRBD2 | TRBV7-9 | TGTGCCAGCAGCTTAGCTAGCGGGGGAAACAGTCAAGAGACCCAGTACTTC | CASSLASGGNSQETQYF
NA | TRBJ1-2 | NA | TRBV2 | TGTGCCAGCAGGGCGGACTCGGTTTATGGCTACACCTTC | CASRADSVYGYTF
NA | TRBJ2-5 | TRBD2 | TRBV6-1 | TGTGCCAGCAGTACTGGACGGGAGGGATGGGAGACCCAGTACTTC | CASSTGREGWETQYF
NA | TRBJ2-7 | TRBD1 | TRBV6-5 | TGTGCCAGCACCGGTACAGGGGGCGCAATCCACGAGCAGTACTTC | CASTGTGGAIHEQYF
NA | TRBJ1-1 | TRBD1 | TRBV30 | TGTGCCTGGAGGAAACCGGGACAGGGGGCTGAAGCTTTCTTT | CAWRKPGQGAEAFF
NA | TRBJ1-2 | NA | TRBV5-1 | TGCGCCAGCAGCCGGGTCGGGCAGGGGTGGAGCTACACCTTC | CASSRVGQGWSYTF
NA | TRBJ1-4 | NA | TRBV7-9 | TGTGCCAGCAGCTTAGCGTCCGCTAATGAAAAACTGTTTTTT | CASSLASANEKLFF
NA | TRBJ2-2 | NA | TRBV28 | TGTGCCAGCAGTTTTGTCGGAGTAAACACCGGGGAGCTGTTTTTT | CASSFVGVNTGELFF
once | TRBJ2-3 | NA | TRBV6-1 | TGTGCCAGCAGTGAAGTTCTAGGGGGGGAAGGCTCCGATACGCAGTATTTT | CASSEVLGGEGSDTQYF
once | TRBJ1-6 | NA | TRBV14 | TGTGCCAGCAGCCAAGGTGGCAGCCATTCACCCCTCCACTTT | CASSQGGSHSPLHF
NA | TRBJ1-2 | TRBD1 | TRBV27 | TGTGCCAGCAGCCCGAGTCCCGCAGGGGGGAATGGCTACACCTTC | CASSPSPAGGNGYTF
NA | TRBJ1-1 | NA | TRBV5-5 | TGTGCCAGCAGCTTGGAGATGGGCAGGAGGAACACTGAAGCTTTCTTT | CASSLEMGRRNTEAFF
once | TRBJ1-6 | NA | TRBV10-3 | TGTGCCATCAGTGGAGACAGGTACAGCTCCTATAATTCACCCCTCCACTTT | CAISGDRYSSYNSPLHF
NA | TRBJ2-2 | NA | TRBV4-1 | TGCGCCAGCAGCCAACCCGGGGAGCTGTTTTTT | CASSQPGELFF